The source of this T cell receptor (beta chain) is a study of cytomegalovirus exposure and HLA in healthy donors. Participants comprised healthy donors of bone marrow. Study outcomes and limitations: An analysis that came later showed most CMV-associated TCR beta chains appearing HLA-restricted. Later work associated roughly 17,000 TCR beta sequences with HLA alleles at 0.05 false discovery rate. The study labeled 150 or so TCR beta chains cytomegalovirus-associated.

Vbeta (60) and Jbeta (13) primers were used in the PCR. Sequencing used immunoSEQ multiplex PCR; TCRdb keeps in-frame clones, though not all of them. The sample has 100,000 to 150,000 clones; roughly 82% are singletons. As regards this clone: Its target is not known.

Unmatched junction bases numbered 6, after V lost 3 bases and J lost 2 bases. Germline assignment: CDR1 SGDLS and CDR2 YYNGEE. The CDR3 is made up of 15 amino acids. The receptor was isolated from an older woman in good health and CMV-seropositive. The sequenced material came from PBMCs. The rearrangement joins TRBV9 to TRBJ2-5, with 8 bases that match TRBD2. The DNA for the CDR3 is TGTGCCAGCAGCGCCAGACTAGCGTTACAAGAGACCCAGTACTTC. It specifies CASSARLALQETQYF.